This is a list of T cell receptor beta chains from one sample in a study of STAT5B mutations in CD4+ large granular lymphocyte leukemia. The repertoire was sequenced with immunoSEQ multiplex PCR; TCRdb's copy has only in-frame clones and lacks some. This sample has about 33,000 clones; roughly 79% occur once, and the top ten carry 3.5% to 5%. Sequenced sample: CD4+ T cells from blood buffy coats. These receptor sequences come from a human donor in good health. Each CDR3 is given with its conserved first and last residue. A D gene is named only where the DNA matches it firmly. Size tells how often a clone was seen (once, few, many) or the class of an expanded clone, and some rows leave it out.

V gene: TRBV7-2
J gene: TRBJ2-2
D gene: -
clone size: -
CDR3 DNA: TGTGCCAGCAGCTTAGCTGGTCGTTTGGCCGGGGAGCTGTTTTTT
CDR3 protein: CASSLAGRLAGELFF

V gene: TRBV4-3
J gene: TRBJ2-1
D gene: -
clone size: -
CDR3 DNA: TGCGCCAGCAGCCAAGATTTAGGACTAATGGGTGAGCAGTTCTTC
CDR3 protein: CASSQDLGLMGEQFF

V gene: TRBV18
J gene: TRBJ2-1
D gene: TRBD2
clone size: once
CDR3 DNA: TGTGCCAGCTCACCAGGGACTAGCGGTGAGCAGTTCTTC
CDR3 protein: CASSPGTSGEQFF

V gene: TRBV9
J gene: TRBJ1-2
D gene: -
clone size: -
CDR3 DNA: TGTGCCAGCAGCGTTTTAGGACATCACCCAAACTATGGCTACACCTTC
CDR3 protein: CASSVLGHHPNYGYTF

V gene: TRBV5-6
J gene: TRBJ1-3
D gene: -
clone size: -
CDR3 DNA: TGTGCCAGCAGCTTGTCGCCTGTAGCTGGAAACACCATATATTTT
CDR3 protein: CASSLSPVAGNTIYF

V gene: TRBV6-6
J gene: TRBJ1-2
D gene: -
clone size: -
CDR3 DNA: TGTGCCAGCAGTGACCCGGTTAGCCGGGGCTACACCTTC
CDR3 protein: CASSDPVSRGYTF

V gene: TRBV19
J gene: TRBJ1-3
D gene: -
clone size: few
CDR3 DNA: TGTGCCACTAAGTCTTTAGGAAACACCATATATTTT
CDR3 protein: CATKSLGNTIYF

V gene: TRBV7-2
J gene: TRBJ2-5
D gene: -
clone size: -
CDR3 DNA: TGTGCCAGCACTGAGCGGGAGACCCAGTACTTC
CDR3 protein: CASTERETQYF

V gene: TRBV19
J gene: TRBJ1-5
D gene: -
clone size: -
CDR3 DNA: TGTGCCAGTAGTATTCGAGTCAGGGGCAGTTATCAGCCCCAGCATTTT
CDR3 protein: CASSIRVRGSYQPQHF

V gene: TRBV29-1
J gene: TRBJ2-5
D gene: TRBD1
clone size: -
CDR3 DNA: TGCAGCGTTGACGGACAGGGCCAAGAGACCCAGTACTTC
CDR3 protein: CSVDGQGQETQYF

V gene: TRBV11-2
J gene: TRBJ2-7
D gene: TRBD1
clone size: -
CDR3 DNA: TGTGCCAGCAGCGCCGTACAGGGGCCGCGGGAGCAGTACTTC
CDR3 protein: CASSAVQGPREQYF

V gene: TRBV14
J gene: TRBJ2-1
D gene: -
clone size: -
CDR3 DNA: TGTGCCAGCAGCCAAGATCTAGTGTATGAGCAGTTCTTC
CDR3 protein: CASSQDLVYEQFF

V gene: TRBV6-6
J gene: TRBJ2-3
D gene: -
clone size: -
CDR3 DNA: TGTGCCAGCAGTCAGGGGTACACAGATACGCAGTATTTT
CDR3 protein: CASSQGYTDTQYF

V gene: TRBV5-1
J gene: TRBJ1-4
D gene: -
clone size: -
CDR3 DNA: TGCGCCAGCAGCATTGGCTTTAATGAAAAACTGTTTTTT
CDR3 protein: CASSIGFNEKLFF

V gene: TRBV30
J gene: TRBJ2-3
D gene: -
clone size: -
CDR3 DNA: TGTGCCTGGAGCTTGGCGGATACGCAGTATTTT
CDR3 protein: CAWSLADTQYF

V gene: TRBV4-2
J gene: TRBJ2-7
D gene: -
clone size: -
CDR3 DNA: TGTGCCAGCAGCCAAGATCGGGGCAGGGTGGGACCCTACGAGCAGTACTTC
CDR3 protein: CASSQDRGRVGPYEQYF

V gene: TRBV5-4
J gene: TRBJ1-1
D gene: TRBD1
clone size: -
CDR3 DNA: TGTGCCAGCAGCTCGGGACAGGGGTTGAACACTGAAGCTTTCTTT
CDR3 protein: CASSSGQGLNTEAFF

V gene: TRBV7-8
J gene: TRBJ2-3
D gene: -
clone size: -
CDR3 DNA: TGTGCCAGCAGCTTAGTCACCGCGGCCTCTGGCACAGATACGCAGTATTTT
CDR3 protein: CASSLVTAASGTDTQYF

V gene: TRBV15
J gene: TRBJ2-3
D gene: -
clone size: -
CDR3 DNA: TGTGCCACCAGCAGTGAACCAGATACGCAGTATTTT
CDR3 protein: CATSSEPDTQYF

V gene: TRBV21-1
J gene: TRBJ2-7
D gene: -
clone size: -
CDR3 DNA: TGTGCCAGCAAGATACTAAAAGAGGGAGGACAGTACTTC
CDR3 protein: CASKILKEGGQYF

V gene: TRBV28
J gene: TRBJ2-1
D gene: -
clone size: -
CDR3 DNA: TGTGCCAGCACTCTTTTCGGCAAATACCGGAAGAACGACTACAATGAGCAGTTCTTC
CDR3 protein: CASTLFGKYRKNDYNEQFF

V gene: TRBV7-3
J gene: TRBJ2-2
D gene: -
clone size: -
CDR3 DNA: TGTGCCAGCAGCTCGGGACAAAACACCGGGGAGCTGTTTTTT
CDR3 protein: CASSSGQNTGELFF

V gene: TRBV25-1
J gene: TRBJ1-1
D gene: -
clone size: once
CDR3 DNA: TGTGCCAGTAAAGACATTAAGAAGACAAGAACTGGGACTGAAGCTTTCTTT
CDR3 protein: CASKDIKKTRTGTEAFF

V gene: TRBV29-1
J gene: TRBJ1-3
D gene: -
clone size: -
CDR3 DNA: TGCAGCGTTGGCCTGTACAGGGATAACACCATATATTTT
CDR3 protein: CSVGLYRDNTIYF

V gene: TRBV2
J gene: TRBJ2-5
D gene: -
clone size: once
CDR3 DNA: TGTGCCAGCACTTCGATTGGGGGGTTGGGAGAGACCCAGTACTTC
CDR3 protein: CASTSIGGLGETQYF

V gene: TRBV5-1
J gene: TRBJ2-1
D gene: -
clone size: -
CDR3 DNA: TGCGCCAGCAGCTCCGTGGCAAGCTCCTACAATGAGCAGTTCTTC
CDR3 protein: CASSSVASSYNEQFF

V gene: TRBV19
J gene: TRBJ1-5
D gene: -
clone size: -
CDR3 DNA: TGTGCCTCCACCCTCCGGGCCCTCAATCAGCCCCAGCATTTT
CDR3 protein: CASTLRALNQPQHF

V gene: TRBV27
J gene: TRBJ2-5
D gene: -
clone size: -
CDR3 DNA: TGTGCCAGCAGTTCCCAGGGGGGAGGTGGAACCCAGTACTTC
CDR3 protein: CASSSQGGGGTQYF

V gene: TRBV28
J gene: TRBJ2-7
D gene: -
clone size: -
CDR3 DNA: TGTGCCAGCAGTTCCCCGGACGGCGCATCCTACGAGCAGTACTTC
CDR3 protein: CASSSPDGASYEQYF

V gene: TRBV7-6
J gene: TRBJ1-1
D gene: -
clone size: -
CDR3 DNA: TGTGCCAGCAGCTTAATGCAGGGGATGAACACTGAAGCTTTCTTT
CDR3 protein: CASSLMQGMNTEAFF

V gene: TRBV28
J gene: TRBJ2-1
D gene: TRBD2
clone size: -
CDR3 DNA: TGTGCCAGCGGGCGCCTAGCGGGACGGAATGAGCAGTTCTTC
CDR3 protein: CASGRLAGRNEQFF

V gene: TRBV10-2
J gene: TRBJ2-3
D gene: TRBD2
clone size: once
CDR3 DNA: TGCGCCAGCAGTGAGTCGAGACTAGCGGGAGGGGAAGATACGCAGTATTTT
CDR3 protein: CASSESRLAGGEDTQYF

V gene: TRBV18
J gene: TRBJ1-5
D gene: TRBD1
clone size: -
CDR3 DNA: TGTGCCAGCTCACCCAGGGGGGAGAGCAATCAGCCCCAGCATTTT
CDR3 protein: CASSPRGESNQPQHF

V gene: TRBV11-2
J gene: TRBJ2-2
D gene: -
clone size: -
CDR3 DNA: TGTGCCAGCAGCTTATTTTCCCAGGGACCTACCGGGGAGCTGTTTTTT
CDR3 protein: CASSLFSQGPTGELFF

V gene: TRBV2
J gene: TRBJ2-2
D gene: TRBD2
clone size: -
CDR3 DNA: TGTGCCAGCAGGCAGACTAGCGGGTCTACCGGGGAGCTGTTTTTT
CDR3 protein: CASRQTSGSTGELFF